The clone carrying this T cell receptor (beta chain) occurred once. The sample is drawn from a study of shared clonotypes between healthy human individuals. TCRdb's table, derived via immunoSEQ multiplex PCR, lists solely in-frame clones and lacks some. The sample carries more than 2 million clones, roughly 95% recorded once. Healthy HIV-negative adults with no recent acute infections or vaccinations were recruited as donors. CD4+ cells underwent separation, giving CD45RA+ naive and CD45RA-negative memory subsets. The CDR3 loop spans 15 amino acids. V lost 5 bases to trimming and J lost 4 bases, with 17 bases between them. Germline V gene sequence: CDR1 MDHEN, CDR2 SYDVKM.

Sequencing used naive CD4+ T cells sorted from blood. The subset is: CD45RA+ positively selected. The receptor was derived from a man younger than 30 in good health. The gene calls are TRBV28 and TRBJ1-2; D might be TRBD1 (6 bases). CDR3 nucleotide sequence: TGTGCCAGCAGTCCTCCGACAGGTTCGAGCTATGGCTACACCTTC. Its protein is CASSPPTGSSYGYTF.